This T cell receptor beta chain was obtained from a study of cytomegalovirus exposure and HLA in healthy donors. Looking at the study overall: HLA-typed donors contributed 65 million to 95 million unique TCRs, which were held in an early data release.

PCR employed 60 Vbeta and 13 Jbeta primers. Sequencing used immunoSEQ multiplex PCR; TCRdb keeps in-frame clones, though not all of them. The sample includes over 150,000 clones, approximately 85% of them seen just once. Looked up from germline, CDR1 is SQVTM and CDR2 is ANQGSEA. The CDR3 is 11 residues long. V shed 6 bases and J shed 4 bases, with 9 bases lying between them. Sequencing used PBMCs. The rearrangement joins TRBV29-1 to TRBJ1-2, with D possibly TRBD1 on 5 matching bases. The sequence came from a woman between 45 and 60 years old in good health and CMV-seropositive. In DNA form, the CDR3 reads TGCAGCGTACGGCAGGGCTATGGCTACACCTTC. Translated, it gives CSVRQGYGYTF. Full variable domain (rest looked up from reference TRBV29-1 and TRBJ1-2): SAVISQKPSRDICQRGTSLTIQCQVDSQVTMMFWYRQQPGQSLTLIATANQGSEATYESGFVIDKFPISRPNLTFSTLTVSNMSPEDSSIYLCSVRQGYGYTFGSGTRLTVV.